This passage covers 25 T cell receptor beta chains from one sample sequenced in a study of graft-versus-host responses after intestinal transplantation. Produced via immunoSEQ multiplex PCR; TCRdb's table is partial and in-frame only. The profile shows under 150,000 clones, approximately 95% of them singletons. Their recognized antigens are unknown. The source material was unstimulated CD4+ T cells sorted from spleen or lymph node cells, sampled before intestinal transplant. The receptor set was obtained from a human donor who received an intestinal transplant.

This chain uses TRBV6-5 with TRBJ1-2; D is possibly TRBD1 (5 bases). Germline V gene sequence: CDR1 MNHEY, CDR2 SVGAGI. This CDR3 has 14 residues. V gave up 5 bases and J gave up 9 bases, with 19 bases separating them. CDR3 sequence reads: CASSPVAGIQSYTF. The CDR3 DNA reads as TGTGCCAGCAGTCCCGTTGCAGGGATCCAAAGCTACACCTTC.

This chain uses TRBV21-1 with TRBJ2-7; TRBD1, the table's D call, was not compared with the DNA. TRBV21-1 is a pseudogene. The CDR3 length is 17 residues. The CDR3 sequence: CATQTGTGPTDLYEQYF. The DNA of the CDR3 is TGTGCCACCCAAACCGGGACAGGGCCGACCGACCTATACGAGCAGTACTTC.

The CDR3 coding sequence is TGCAGTGCTAGCCACGGGGATACGCAGTATTTT. It is translated as CSASHGDTQYF. The chain recombines TRBV20-1 with TRBJ2-3; D uncertain. Trimming stripped 3 bases from V and 6 bases from J, with 7 bases between. The CDR3 runs 11 residues. Looked up from germline, CDR1 is DFQATT and CDR2 is SNEGSKA (reference sequence).

J is TRBJ1-1 and V is TRBV30, with D perhaps TRBD1 (5 bases). Trimming took off 3 bases at V and 6 bases at J, with 14 bases between the two ends. The germline V gene has CDR1 GTSNPN and CDR2 SVGIG (reference sequence). This CDR3 is built from 13 residues. Written as DNA, the CDR3 is TGTGCCTGGAGGGGCAGGGTGACGCCTGAAGCTTTCTTT. It specifies CAWRGRVTPEAFF.

The chain carries TRBV5-4 and TRBJ1-2; no firm D call. The V end was cut by 2 bases, the J end by 4 bases, with 6 bases between. The CDR3 totals 12 residues. Germline lookup yields CDR1 SGHNT and CDR2 YYREEE (reference sequence). The CDR3: CASSFPGYGYTF. For the CDR3, the DNA is TGTGCCAGCAGCTTCCCTGGCTATGGCTACACCTTC.

The rearrangement joins TRBV4-2 to TRBJ2-1, with unresolved D. Germline V gene data show CDR1 as LGHNA and CDR2 as YNFKEQ. The CDR3 loop spans 14 amino acids. V gave up 0 bases and J gave up 9 bases, with 12 bases separating them. CDR3 amino acids: CASSQDPPVPEQFF. The CDR3, as DNA: TGTGCCAGCAGCCAAGATCCCCCGGTACCTGAGCAGTTCTTC.

The chain joins TRBV5-4 to TRBJ1-4; D is possibly TRBD1 (5 bases). Trimming stripped 4 bases from V and 5 bases from J, with 6 bases between. CDR3 length: 12 residues. Per the germline V gene, CDR1 is SGHNT and CDR2 is YYREEE (reference sequence). This chain's CDR3 is CASSAGNEKLFF. CDR3 nucleotides: TGTGCCAGCAGCGCAGGGAATGAAAAACTGTTTTTT.

The chain joins TRBV5-1 to TRBJ2-7; TRBD2 matches 7 bases. Germline trimming cut 4 bases from V and 2 bases from J; bases unmatched to any gene: 18. This CDR3 contains 18 residues. Germline CDR1 SGHRS, CDR2 YFSETQ. The CDR3 DNA reads as TGCGCCAGCAGCAGGTACGGAGTCCGCGCGGGAGTAGCCTACGAGCAGTACTTC. Translating it yields CASSRYGVRAGVAYEQYF.

The chain links TRBV30 to TRBJ2-1, with unresolved D. The CDR3 length is 12 residues. Germline CDR1 is GTSNPN and CDR2 is SVGIG (reference sequence). V lost 3 bases and J lost 9, with 12 bases in between. This chain's CDR3 is CAWRIRAREQFF. The CDR3 coding sequence is TGTGCCTGGAGGATAAGGGCGCGTGAGCAGTTCTTC.

The rearrangement links TRBV4-1 to TRBJ2-1; TRBD2 is a possible D gene (6 bases). V was trimmed by 0 bases and J by 15 bases, leaving 15 bases between them. This CDR3 region has 13 residues. Germline lookup yields CDR1 MGHRA and CDR2 YSYEKL. The CDR3 spells CASSQELVGGPFF. In DNA, the CDR3 is TGCGCCAGCAGCCAAGAACTAGTCGGGGGACCGTTCTTC.

The chain has TRBV6-6 and TRBJ2-1, with TRBD1 matching 9 bases. Germline V lookup: CDR1 MNHNY, CDR2 SVGAGI (reference sequence). With V trimmed by 3 bases and J by 6 bases, 3 bases remained unmatched. The CDR3 is 14 residues long. The CDR3, as DNA: TGTGCCAGCAGTTATGGGACAGGGATCAATGAGCAGTTCTTC. Translating gives CASSYGTGINEQFF.

J is TRBJ2-6 and V is TRBV10-3, with unresolved D. V dropped 6 bases and J dropped 0 bases, with 12 bases sitting between them. Germline V gene lookup returns CDR1 ENHRY and CDR2 SYGVKD. There are 16 residues in the CDR3. CDR3 in DNA: TGTGCCATCAGCCCCCTCCCCCTCTCTGGGGCCAACGTCCTGACTTTC. Protein sequence: CAISPLPLSGANVLTF.

The chain couples TRBV9 to TRBJ2-2, with D possibly called TRBD1 or TRBD2 (5 bases each). CDR3 length equals 16 residues. CDR1 and CDR2 (germline): SGDLS, YYNGEE. The V and J ends lost 4 bases and 0 bases respectively, with 13 bases between them. The CDR3 sequence is CASSSRGRPNTGELFF. The CDR3 coding sequence is TGTGCCAGCAGCTCCCGGGGCAGACCGAACACCGGGGAGCTGTTTTTT. Full variable domain (missing parts from reference TRBV9 and TRBJ2-2): DSGVTQTPKHLITATGQRVTLRCSPRSGDLSVYWYQQSLDQGLQFLIQYYNGEERAKGNILERFSAQQFPDLHSELNLSSLELGDSALYFCASSSRGRPNTGELFFGEGSRLTVL.

The chain couples TRBV28 to TRBJ2-7, with a tentative D call TRBD2 (5 bases). This CDR3 spans 15 amino acids. The germline gives CDR1 MDHEN, CDR2 SYDVKM. Between the trimmed V and J ends, which lost 7 bases and 3 bases, there was a span of 19 bases. CDR3 coding DNA: TGTGCCAGCACCCTACTAGGAGAACCCCTCTACGAGCAGTACTTC. Translation: CASTLLGEPLYEQYF.

The chain joins TRBV7-2 to TRBJ2-2; D unclear. The ends were cut back, 5 bases at V and 5 bases at J, with 21 bases in the middle. Germline-derived CDR1 and CDR2 are SGHTA and FQGNSA. CDR3 length equals 17 residues. The CDR3 region has the DNA TGTGCCAGCAGCACGCCGGTTGGCGGTGGATGGACCGGGGAGCTGTTTTTT. This sequence encodes CASSTPVGGGWTGELFF.

The rearrangement links TRBV18 to TRBJ2-3; TRBD2 is a possible D gene (5 bases). Germline V gives CDR1 KGHSH, CDR2 LQKENI. The CDR3 is 13 amino acids. V was pared by 4 bases and J by 5 bases, with 10 bases between. CDR3 region: CASSLGSLDTQYF. The CDR3 region has the DNA TGTGCCAGCTCACTTGGGAGCCTAGATACGCAGTATTTT.

This clone was seen once. The V and J genes are TRBV10-2 and TRBJ1-2; no clear D gene. V was clipped by 3 bases and J by 3 bases, with 5 bases between them. The germline V gene encodes CDR1 WSHSY and CDR2 SAAADI. This CDR3 comprises 12 residues. CDR3 residues: CASSEAYYGYTF. CDR3 bases: TGCGCCAGCAGTGAAGCCTACTATGGCTACACCTTC.

The rearrangement joins TRBV5-1 to TRBJ2-3; no definite D call. Trimming removed 2 bases at V and 0 bases at J, with 7 bases between. Germline CDR1 reads SGHRS; CDR2 reads YFSETQ. This CDR3 contains 14 residues. DNA for the CDR3: TGCGCCAGCAGCTTCACTTCGAGCACAGATACGCAGTATTTT. This codes for CASSFTSSTDTQYF.

The gene calls are TRBV23-1 and TRBJ2-1; no clear D. TRBV23-1 is sorted into the ORF group, with uncertain function. The CDR3 extends over 14 amino acids. V dropped 0 bases and J dropped 1 base, with 4 bases sitting between them. The CDR3 nucleotides read TGCGCCAGCAGTCAATCGTCTTCCTACAATGAGCAGTTCTTC. Translating it yields CASSQSSSYNEQFF.

This chain joins TRBV19 and TRBJ2-5; D is undetermined. The V end was cut by 4 bases, the J end by 5 bases, with 11 bases between. CDR3 length: 13 amino acids. Germline-derived CDR1 and CDR2 are LNHDA and SQIVND (reference sequence). The CDR3 is CASSTDFPETQYF. The CDR3 DNA reads TGTGCCAGTAGTACCGACTTCCCGGAGACCCAGTACTTC.

J is TRBJ2-1 and V is TRBV6-4; D gene unclear. The CDR3 extends over 14 amino acids. V lost 7 bases and J 0 bases, leaving 10 bases between the germline ends. Germline CDR1 reads MRHNA; CDR2 reads SNTAGT. DNA of the CDR3: TGTGCCAGCATGGCCGACTCCTCCTACAATGAGCAGTTCTTC. Amino acids: CASMADSSYNEQFF.

V and J are TRBV7-8 and TRBJ2-7; a weak D match, TRBD2 (6 bases). The V gene lost 5 bases and the J gene lost 5 bases, with 13 bases spanning the gap. The CDR3 length is 13 residues. CDR1 and CDR2 (germline): SGHVS, FQNEAQ. This chain's CDR3 is CASSPGVGDEQYF. CDR3 coding DNA: TGTGCCAGCAGCCCGGGGGTTGGGGACGAGCAGTACTTC.

This clone was counted only a few times. The V gene is TRBV5-1, the J gene TRBJ2-5; TRBD2 matches at 11 bases. J gave up 3 bases and V 3 bases, and 1 base lay outside the gene matches. CDR3 length: 14 residues. Germline CDR1 is SGHRS and CDR2 is YFSETQ. The DNA of the CDR3 is TGCGCCAGCAGCTCGGGACTAGCGGAAGAGACCCAGTACTTC. Translated, it gives CASSSGLAEETQYF.

A few counts support this clone. The J gene is TRBJ2-1, the V gene TRBV5-1; 7 nucleotides align to TRBD2. The CDR3 runs 16 residues. The germline CDR1 and CDR2 sequences are SGHRS and YFSETQ. V lost 4 bases, J lost 4 bases, and 11 bases stayed unmatched. CDR3 coding DNA: TGCGCCAGCAGCGGAGGACTAGTTGGGTGGTACAATGAGCAGTTCTTC. Amino acid sequence: CASSGGLVGWYNEQFF.

The chain is built from TRBV6-5 and TRBJ2-3, with D perhaps being TRBD1 or TRBD2 (5 bases each). The V end lost 6 bases, the J end lost 0 bases, and 10 bases lay between the germline ends. The germline CDR1 and CDR2 sequences are MNHEY and SVGAGI. The CDR3 length is 14 residues. The CDR3 loop is CASSPGASTDTQYF. The DNA for the CDR3 is TGTGCCAGCAGCCCCGGGGCCAGCACAGATACGCAGTATTTT.